These 5 T cell receptor beta chains came from one sample sequenced in a study of blood T cell repertoires in COVID-19. Assay: immunoSEQ multiplex PCR; the TCRdb copy retains only in-frame clones and omits some. The sample has around 85,000 clones, around 88% seen once; the top ten hold approximately 5.9%. What was sequenced was peripheral blood. These receptors all stem from a man in his 60s with acute or convalescent COVID-19.

V is TRBV5-4 and J is TRBJ1-4; no reliable D call. CDR3 size: 14 residues. With 2 bases removed from V and 7 bases from J, the gap between germline ends came to 12 bases. Per the germline V gene, CDR1 is SGHNT and CDR2 is YYREEE (reference sequence). CDR3 region: CASSFSGGAEKLFF. The DNA of the CDR3 is TGTGCCAGCAGCTTTTCGGGTGGCGCTGAAAAACTGTTTTTT.

DNA of the CDR3: TGTGCCAGCAAAACGGGACAGGGGTGGGATGAGCAGTTCTTC. It is translated as CASKTGQGWDEQFF. The chain couples TRBV6-5 to TRBJ2-1; TRBD1 aligns across 10 bases. The ends lost 7 bases at V and 8 bases at J; junction bases unmatched: 8. Looked up from germline, CDR1 is MNHEY and CDR2 is SVGAGI. The CDR3 extends over 14 amino acids.

This chain uses TRBV4-3 with TRBJ1-1; D might be TRBD1 (5 bases). This CDR3 comprises 15 residues. Germline CDR1 LGHNA, CDR2 YSLEER. V dropped 3 bases and J dropped 4 bases, with 15 bases sitting between them. CDR3 bases: TGCGCCAGCAGCCACTCGCGGCCAGACAGCACTGAAGCTTTCTTT. It is translated as CASSHSRPDSTEAFF.

This rearrangement joins TRBV5-1 to TRBJ1-1, with 9 bases lining up with TRBD1. V lost 4 bases, J lost 3 bases, and 4 bases stayed unmatched. CDR1 is SGHRS and CDR2 is YFSETQ in the germline V gene. This CDR3 has 14 residues. CDR3 coding DNA: TGCGCCAGCAGCCCGGACAGGGGCTACACTGAAGCTTTCTTT. The encoded protein is CASSPDRGYTEAFF.

The V and J genes are TRBV6-2 or TRBV6-3 and TRBJ2-7, with D maybe TRBD2 (5 bases). The germline CDR1 and CDR2 sequences are MNHEY and SVGEGT. The CDR3 sequence is 14 residues long. The ends were cut back, 4 bases at V and 0 bases at J, with 10 bases in the middle. In DNA form, the CDR3 reads TGTGCCAGCAGTTGGGAGCCAAGCTCCTACGAGCAGTACTTC. Protein sequence: CASSWEPSSYEQYF.